This note documents a single T cell receptor beta chain sequence. This clonotype occurred many times. The specificity of this receptor is unknown. There are no base qualities to consult, and no much larger clone falls within one base. These data are taken from a study of read filtering for tumor transcriptome and immune sequencing (TCRdb year 2020). Background on the whole study: The cohort had around 18 male and 11 to 15 female patients with a mean age of about 70 years, ranging from roughly 40 to 90. By revised international staging, eight or nine patients were R-ISS I, some 16 were R-ISS II and more than five were R-ISS III. After DNase treatment, whole-transcriptome libraries were prepared using the TruSeq RNA Access Library Prep Kit. Per sample, about 4.05 to 10.27 million TCR-region mapped reads were obtained with IR-seq, compared with only roughly 75 to 1,400 with RNA-seq. Using the same bone marrow samples, the study ran both targeted immune repertoire sequencing and bulk whole-transcriptome sequencing and then compared the TCR repertoires from each method. As a main aim, a read-filtering strategy for immune repertoire data was addressed, with the specific question being whether clonotypes supported by a single read should be removed.

CDR1 and CDR2 are read off the germline V gene (reference sequence) as DFQATT and SNEGSKA. The CDR3 runs 13 amino acids, cysteine and phenylalanine included. Just the 39-base CDR3 DNA is kept, in frame starting at base 1. Relative to germline, V is 3 bases shorter and J is 0 bases shorter, with 7 bases between their ends. The full study reports these points: The sorted CD138-negative fraction was a mixed bone marrow immune population, not purified T cells. The correlation between IR-seq and RNA-seq shared clonotype proportions was increased by removal of single-read clonotypes. Single-read clonotypes made up about 82% of clonotypes but roughly 3.2% of total reads in IR-seq, and less than 75% of clonotypes and roughly 48% of reads in RNA-seq. Clonotypes were captured by IR-seq at much higher depth and more reliably than by RNA-seq, and smaller IR-seq throughput was sufficient for identification of most shared clonotypes.

Bone marrow was sampled from every patient at the time of active disease. Ficoll-Hypaque density gradient centrifugation was used to isolate the bone marrow mononuclear cells. Myeloma plasma cells were removed and CD138-negative cells were collected by negative selection after labeling with CD138 magnetic microbeads on a MACS separator. The purity of the isolated cells was checked by flow cytometry with CD138 antibodies on an Attune NxT. Total RNA was extracted using TRIzol reagent and was quantified on a NanoDrop spectrophotometer. Paired RNA-seq and IR-seq were performed on each patient's CD138-negative bone marrow sample. TCR libraries were constructed from roughly 360 ng RNA using the Immunoverse kit, and molecular barcoded adaptors covering alpha/delta and beta/gamma chains were employed. The same RNA used for transcriptome sequencing was used for TCR library preparation. An Illumina HiSeq 4000 with 2 x 150 cycles was used to sequence the TCR libraries. Under the source paper's analysis protocol: With MiXCR, TCR reads were aligned to human V, D, J and C references and assembled into CDR3 clonotypes, with quality filtering and error correction included. The tcR package in R was used to analyze clonotype counts and gene usage diversity. Raw mapping reads were checked after the RNA-seq reads had been mapped by STAR aligner version 2.5.3a onto the human GRCh37 genome. To test the effect of sequencing depth on detected clonotypes, IR-seq fastq files were randomly downsampled using Seqtk 1.3. TCRdb's own reprocessing of the public reads used fastp at Q25 and MiXCR and kept productive beta chains. CDR3 protein duplicates are merged, each entry listing the most common genes and DNA. The V and J calls follow TCRdb's processing rather than the paper's. The sample table shows some 30,000 distinct CDR3 sequences, and about 18% are seen once. The top ten constitute roughly 17% of the sample.

The specimen was a population of CD138-negative cells sorted from bone marrow. The cell subset or site label on this specimen signifies: bone marrow mononuclear cells depleted of CD138+ plasma/myeloma cells by negative magnetic selection. The chain links TRBV20-1 with TRBJ2-3, with the D gene not confidently named. The receptor's source is a donor at least 40 years old with multiple myeloma. The CDR3 reads CSASPFSTDTQYF. The DNA sequence is TGCAGTGCTAGCCCTTTTAGCACAGATACGCAGTATTTT.